Listed below are T cell receptor beta chains from one sample, sequenced in a study of T cells in Graves' hyperthyroidism and ophthalmopathy. TCRdb processed the multiplex PCR reads anew with MiXCR; each CDR3 protein has one entry. In the table there are a few hundred thousand distinct CDR3 sequences, about 43% of which are singletons. Sequenced: peripheral blood or thyroid tissue (not recorded which). The receptors were gathered from a young woman with Graves' hyperthyroidism. The CDR3 runs from the conserved cysteine through the conserved F or W. D genes are given only for firm matches. Clone size is given for some rows only: seen once, a few or many times, or a class if the clone is expanded.

CDR3 length	V gene	clone size	J gene	D gene	CDR3 DNA	CDR3 protein
14	TRBV7-9	many	TRBJ1-2	-	TGTGCCAGCAGCTCTACAGCGGGGACCTATGGCTACACCTTC	CASSSTAGTYGYTF
15	TRBV7-9	few	TRBJ2-7	TRBD1	TGTGCCAGCAGCAACCGGGACAGTAGCTCCTACGAGCAGTACTTC	CASSNRDSSSYEQYF
16	TRBV15	many	TRBJ1-4	-	TGTGCCACCAGCAGAGATAACGGAGCAACTAATGAAAAACTGTTTTTT	CATSRDNGATNEKLFF
14	TRBV12-3/TRBV12-4	few	TRBJ1-5	-	TGTGCCAGCTCGCGACCAGGGGCCGGAGAGCCCCAGCATTTT	CASSRPGAGEPQHF
15	TRBV7-6	-	TRBJ2-1	-	TGTGCCAGCAGCCACGGGAGTAGCTCCTACAATGAGCAGTTCTTC	CASSHGSSSYNEQFF
15	TRBV12-3/TRBV12-4	-	TRBJ2-7	TRBD2	TGTGCCAGCAGTACCGGACTAGCGGAGCACTACGAGCAGTACTTC	CASSTGLAEHYEQYF
16	TRBV6-2/TRBV6-3	-	TRBJ2-7	-	TGTGCCAGCAGTTACTCCGGGCCTCACCTTCTCTACGAGCAGTACTTC	CASSYSGPHLLYEQYF
15	TRBV7-9	-	TRBJ1-3	-	TGTGCCAGCAGCTTCCTGGGCTCCTCTGGAAACACCATATATTTT	CASSFLGSSGNTIYF
20	TRBV29-1	few	TRBJ2-6	TRBD2	TGCAGCGTTGAAGAGTCCTCGGGCGGGAGTTCAAGCTCTGGGGCCAACGTCCTGACTTTC	CSVEESSGGSSSSGANVLTF
20	TRBV9	-	TRBJ2-5	TRBD2	TGTGCCAGCAGCGTGGAGGGACTAGCGGGACTTACCGGAAGACAAGAGACCCAGTACTTC	CASSVEGLAGLTGRQETQYF
14	TRBV5-1	-	TRBJ2-7	TRBD2	TGCGCCAGCAGCCCAAGAATAGCGGGAGGAGAGCAGTACTTC	CASSPRIAGGEQYF
16	TRBV7-3	-	TRBJ2-2	-	TGTGCCAGCAGCTTAAGTCGAGAAACGGGCACCGGGGAGCTGTTTTTT	CASSLSRETGTGELFF
15	TRBV7-8	-	TRBJ1-2	-	TGTGCCAGCTGGTCGCTCGGGGTGAACTTCTATGGCTACACCTTC	CASWSLGVNFYGYTF
14	TRBV5-8	-	TRBJ1-6	-	TGTGCCAGCAGCGCGCAGGGAATTAATTCACCCCTCCACTTT	CASSAQGINSPLHF
15	TRBV24-1	-	TRBJ1-2	TRBD1	TGTGCCGTAGAGGCGTCGGAACAGGGGGCCAATGGCTACACCTTC	CAVEASEQGANGYTF
15	TRBV14	few	TRBJ2-5	-	TGTGCCAGCAGCCAAGATGGGCAGGGGCAAGAGACCCAGTACTTC	CASSQDGQGQETQYF
11	TRBV29-1	many	TRBJ2-2	-	TGCAGCGTACAAGGGAGCGGGGAGCTGTTTTTT	CSVQGSGELFF
14	TRBV25-1	many	TRBJ1-4	TRBD1	TGTGCCAGCAGTCGACAGGGCATAGACGAAAAACTGTTTTTT	CASSRQGIDEKLFF
14	TRBV7-3	-	TRBJ1-2	-	TGTGCCAGCAGTCACCAGATAGGGGACTATGGCTACACCTTC	CASSHQIGDYGYTF
17	TRBV24-1	-	TRBJ2-5	TRBD1	TGTGCCACCAGTGCCCCCCCGGGACAGGGGTCGGTGGAGACCCAGTACTTC	CATSAPPGQGSVETQYF
13	TRBV4-1	-	TRBJ1-4	-	TGCGCCAGCAGCCAAGACTGGGCAGGAAAACTGTTTTTT	CASSQDWAGKLFF
12	TRBV7-8	-	TRBJ2-7	-	TGTGCCAGCAGTACCGGACCCTTGGGGCAGTACTTC	CASSTGPLGQYF
13	TRBV14	few	TRBJ2-7	-	TGTGCCAGCAGCCAAGATCGAGGGGACGAGCAGTACTTC	CASSQDRGDEQYF
12	TRBV20-1	once	TRBJ2-2	-	TGCAGTGCTAGGTCCGGGACCGGGGAGCTGTTTTTT	CSARSGTGELFF
13	TRBV10-3	-	TRBJ1-4	-	TGTGCCATCAGTGGACTGGGCGAGGAAAAACTGTTTTTT	CAISGLGEEKLFF
16	TRBV6-1	-	TRBJ1-5	TRBD1	TGTGCCAGCAGGGATTTTAAGGGGGCGAGCAATCAGCCCCAGCATTTT	CASRDFKGASNQPQHF
14	TRBV15	-	TRBJ1-3	TRBD1	TGTGCCACCAGCCTACAGGGGGTACGGGACACCATATATTTT	CATSLQGVRDTIYF
15	TRBV9	-	TRBJ1-2	-	TGTGCCAGCAGCAGGGGAGACGGACCCCACTATGGCTACACCTTC	CASSRGDGPHYGYTF
14	TRBV7-9	-	TRBJ2-1	TRBD2	TGTGCCAGCAGCTTAGCGGGACTAGCGGCTGAGCAGTTCTTC	CASSLAGLAAEQFF
15	TRBV2	-	TRBJ2-2	-	TGTGCCAGCAGGGTACAGGGATCGGACACCGGGGAGCTGTTTTTT	CASRVQGSDTGELFF
16	TRBV5-1	few	TRBJ2-7	TRBD2	TGCGCCAGCAGCCTGACTAGCGGGAGGCCATCGTACGAGCAGTACTTC	CASSLTSGRPSYEQYF
14	TRBV7-2	few	TRBJ1-2	-	TGTGCCAGCAGTGAATGGTCAGGGCTCGATGGCTACACCTTC	CASSEWSGLDGYTF
14	TRBV7-2	few	TRBJ1-1	TRBD1	TGTGCCAGCAGGTACAACAGGGGATACACTGAAGCTTTCTTT	CASRYNRGYTEAFF
17	TRBV12-3/TRBV12-4	-	TRBJ1-3	TRBD1	TGTGCCAGCAGCCCCACGACAGGGGGCTTCTCTGGAAACACCATATATTTT	CASSPTTGGFSGNTIYF
16	TRBV2	-	TRBJ1-2	-	TGTGCCAGCAGCTTAGTTCCAGGGGTCACTAACTATGGCTACACCTTC	CASSLVPGVTNYGYTF
15	TRBV7-8	many	TRBJ1-5	-	TGTGCCAGCAGCTTAGTTGGGAGTACCAATCAGCCCCAGCATTTT	CASSLVGSTNQPQHF
13	TRBV7-9	-	TRBJ2-7	-	TGTGCCAGCAGTGTCGGGAGATGGTACGAGCAGTACTTC	CASSVGRWYEQYF
14	TRBV29-1	once	TRBJ1-2	-	TGCAGCGTTGAAGCGGGGCTCGGGGGGCTCGGCTACACCTTC	CSVEAGLGGLGYTF
15	TRBV25-1	-	TRBJ2-7	TRBD2	TGTGCCAGCAGAGGGGTAGCGGGAGCCACTTACGAGCAGTACTTC	CASRGVAGATYEQYF
13	TRBV7-9	-	TRBJ1-5	-	TGTGCCAGCAGACTGGGGCAGGGCCAGCCCCAGCATTTT	CASRLGQGQPQHF
13	TRBV7-2	few	TRBJ2-7	-	TGTGCCAGCAGCCAAGAATGGTCCTACGAGCAGTACTTC	CASSQEWSYEQYF
14	TRBV5-5	-	TRBJ2-6	-	TGTGCCAGCACGGAGAGGGTTGGGGCCAACGTCCTGACTTTC	CASTERVGANVLTF
16	TRBV7-2	few	TRBJ1-2	TRBD1	TGTGCCAGCAGCCGTACCCCCTCCGGGACAGGGGATAGCTACACCTTC	CASSRTPSGTGDSYTF
13	TRBV29-1	-	TRBJ2-2	TRBD2	TGCAGCGTTGTGGGGGGGTACACCGGGGAGCTGTTTTTT	CSVVGGYTGELFF
15	TRBV7-8	once	TRBJ1-5	TRBD1	TGTGCCAGCAGTTTTGGACAGGGCGACATTCAGCCCCAGCATTTT	CASSFGQGDIQPQHF
15	TRBV15	-	TRBJ1-1	-	TGTGCCACCAGCAGAGACCTAGGGGGGGTACCTGAAGCTTTCTTT	CATSRDLGGVPEAFF
14	TRBV7-8	many	TRBJ2-7	TRBD1	TGTGCCAGCAGCCCTAGGGACAGCTCCTACGAGCAGTACTTC	CASSPRDSSYEQYF